This TCR beta chain was observed in a study of blood T cell repertoires in COVID-19. Study at large: The origin of the acute and convalescent COVID-19 samples was the United States, Italy and Spain.

CDR3 length: 15 residues. Germline CDR1 and CDR2: MGHRA and YSYEKL. Trimming stripped 4 bases from V and 5 bases from J, with 15 bases between. Per the authors' pipeline: Amplification of reference gene primers was used by the study to estimate nucleated cell counts. TCRdb keeps only in-frame clones here, not all; method: immunoSEQ multiplex PCR. Clone size and the V and J calls come from that table; the DNA yielded D and trimming. The table records roughly 410,000 clones, around 91% of them present only once. This chain uses TRBV4-1 with TRBJ1-5; D possibly corresponds to TRBD1 (5 bases). This receptor was identified in a woman in her thirties or forties with COVID-19, enrolled during active disease. The sample comprised peripheral blood. For the CDR3, the DNA is TGCGCCAGCAGCCGTTTCGAGATAGGGGATCAGCCCCAGCATTTT. Encoded protein: CASSRFEIGDQPQHF.